These 9 T cell receptor beta chains came from one sample sequenced in a study of blood T cell repertoires in COVID-19. Assay used: immunoSEQ multiplex PCR; TCRdb lists only in-frame clones, some missing. Seen here are 130,000 to 150,000 clones, around nine tenths observed once, and the top ten hold under 12%. Sequenced: peripheral blood. Source of these receptors: a man aged 45-65 years with active or convalescent COVID-19.

The V call is TRBV2, the J call TRBJ2-1; 9 bases map to TRBD1. Germline assignment: CDR1 SNHLY and CDR2 FYNNEI. The ends lost 1 base at V and 3 bases at J; junction bases unmatched: 4. This CDR3 has 16 residues. This CDR3 is CASSEGGQGLYNEQFF. CDR3 bases: TGTGCCAGCAGTGAAGGGGGACAGGGCCTCTACAATGAGCAGTTCTTC.

The chain carries TRBV6-5 and TRBJ1-1; D might be TRBD1 (6 bases). CDR3 length: 16 residues. Trimming stripped 4 bases from V and 0 bases from J, with 15 bases between. CDR1 is MNHEY, CDR2 SVGAGI, per germline. In DNA form, the CDR3 reads TGTGCCAGCAGTTCGATAGGGACATTTATGAACACTGAAGCTTTCTTT. It is translated as CASSSIGTFMNTEAFF.

This chain joins TRBV19 and TRBJ1-1; 10 bases agree with TRBD1. The V segment lost 5 bases and the J segment 1 base; nucleotides outside the gene matches: 7. This CDR3 is 16 amino acids long. The V gene's germline CDR1 is LNHDA and CDR2 SQIVND (reference sequence). The CDR3 spells CASSLWGQGRNTEAFF. CDR3 sequence (DNA): TGTGCCAGTAGTCTTTGGGGACAGGGGAGGAACACTGAAGCTTTCTTT. The full variable domain, rest sourced from reference TRBV19 and TRBJ1-1, is DGGITQSPKYLFRKEGQNVTLSCEQNLNHDAMYWYRQDPGQGLRLIYYSQIVNDFQKGDIAEGYSVSREKKESFPLTVTSAQKNPTAFYLCASSLWGQGRNTEAFFGQGTRLTVV.

The rearrangement links TRBV6-2 or TRBV6-3 to TRBJ2-1; perhaps TRBD2 as D (6 bases). The CDR3 has 16 amino acids. Germline CDR1 reads MNHEY; CDR2 reads SVGEGT. Trimming stripped 5 bases from V and 3 bases from J, with 17 bases between. CDR3 nucleotide sequence: TGTGCCAGCAGTATAGGAGGGCCGAGGGGCTACAATGAGCAGTTCTTC. This encodes CASSIGGPRGYNEQFF.

V is TRBV5-3 and J is TRBJ2-7; D perhaps matches TRBD1 (5 bases). TRBV5-3 belongs to the ORF category, with a function that is uncertain. The CDR3 extends over 13 amino acids. V was clipped by 1 base and J by 2 bases, with 7 bases between them. This chain's CDR3 is CARSLTGPYEQYF. The CDR3 nucleotides are TGTGCCAGAAGCTTGACAGGACCCTACGAGCAGTACTTC.

This chain links TRBV2 with TRBJ1-1; tentative D call: TRBD1 (6 bases). The CDR3 is 13 residues long. V was trimmed by 3 bases and J by 5 bases, leaving 10 bases between them. Germline CDR1 is SNHLY and CDR2 is FYNNEI. The CDR3 DNA is TGTGCCAGCAGTGACAGGGGTTGGACTGAAGCTTTCTTT. Translation gives CASSDRGWTEAFF.

This chain links TRBV18 with TRBJ2-7; tentatively, D is TRBD1 (6 bases). The V end was cut by 2 bases, the J end by 5 bases, with 19 bases between. CDR1 and CDR2 from the germline V gene are KGHSH and LQKENI. The CDR3 spans 16 residues. CDR3 coding DNA: TGTGCCAGCTCACCATTCGGAACAGGGATGGTTGACGAGCAGTACTTC. This encodes CASSPFGTGMVDEQYF.

This chain connects TRBV7-9 to TRBJ1-1; possibly TRBD1 for D (5 bases). CDR3 length: 13 residues. The germline gives CDR1 SEHNR, CDR2 FQNEAQ (reference sequence). With 5 bases removed from V and 5 bases from J, the gap between germline ends came to 12 bases. In nucleotides, the CDR3 is TGTGCCAGCAGCCCACCTGGGGCGACTGAAGCTTTCTTT. It specifies CASSPPGATEAFF. Variable domain in full (rest from reference TRBV7-9 and TRBJ1-1): DTGVSQNPRHKITKRGQNVTFRCDPISEHNRLYWYRQTLGQGPEFLTYFQNEAQLEKSRLLSDRFSAERPKGSFSTLEIQRTEQGDSAMYLCASSPPGATEAFFGQGTRLTVV.

The count of this clone is one. This sequence joins TRBV28 and TRBJ1-2; no definite D call. The CDR3 has 14 residues. Deletions cut 5 bases from V and 5 bases from J, with 15 bases between. Germline CDR1 and CDR2: MDHEN and SYDVKM. The CDR3, as DNA: TGTGCCAGCAGTCCCCCTGCGGTGAGGTATGGCTACACCTTC. This translates into CASSPPAVRYGYTF.